This T cell receptor beta chain appears in the sequencing data of a study of cytomegalovirus exposure and HLA in healthy donors. Study-wide background: The study's early data release held roughly 90 million unique TCRs from HLA-typed donors.

Notes on the study in general: Later analysis demonstrated an association between a missense DCLRE1C variant and TCR beta V- and J-gene trimming.

The PCR employed 60 Vbeta primers together with 13 Jbeta primers. In the original workflow: Roughly 80 million unique TCR beta chains, roughly 11 million of them shared, were counted by a later analysis. Produced via immunoSEQ multiplex PCR; TCRdb's table is partial and in-frame only. The DNA gave D and trimming, while V, J and clone size come from that table. The sample carries approximately 190,000 clones, 87% recorded once. Looked up from germline, CDR1 is KGHSH and CDR2 is LQKENI. With 2 bases clipped from V and 0 bases from J, the junction kept 3 bases outside the gene matches. The CDR3 covers 16 residues. This cohort consisted of healthy bone marrow donors. A word on this clone: The antigen remains undetermined.

The rearrangement uses TRBV18 and TRBJ1-1; TRBD1 aligns across 10 bases. This clonotype was obtained from a man between 25 and 39 years old in good health and CMV-seronegative. The sequencing sample was made of PBMCs. In DNA form, the CDR3 reads TGTGCCAGCTCACCAGAGACAGGGGGCTTGAACACTGAAGCTTTCTTT. This sequence encodes CASSPETGGLNTEAFF.